This T cell receptor (beta chain) comes out of a study of human T cells and chemical hapten exposure. Noted time point: patch test 1, 2 weeks after DPC sensitization. The treatment: therapeutic diphenylcyclopropenone sensitization with weekly scalp DPC. This CDR3 is built from 16 residues. V lost 3 bases and J 2 bases, leaving 14 bases between the germline ends. Germline loops: CDR1 ENHRY, CDR2 SYGVKD. One entry per CDR3 protein, called by TCRdb with MiXCR from the RACE reads. The table includes about 120,000 distinct CDR3 sequences, roughly an eighth detected once. Only a few counts were recorded for this clonotype.

The source material was whole blood, sampled in connection with sensitization to the hapten diphenylcyclopropenone (DPC). The chain employs TRBV10-3 and TRBJ1-5; D uncertain. This receptor was taken from a young man with alopecia areata. Some clones in this sample may be carry-over from other donors' samples. Written as DNA, the CDR3 is TGTGCCATCAGTGATTCCGGACCCATGGGCAATCAGCCCCAGCATTTT. Protein sequence: CAISDSGPMGNQPQHF.